Following are 8 T cell receptor beta chains from one sample sequenced in a study of OX40 agonist ivuxolimab in advanced cancers. This table comes from immunoSEQ multiplex PCR, and its TCRdb copy is limited to in-frame clones, with some not included. Of roughly 89,000 clones listed, 75% to 90% are singletons. The sample here was CD4+ or CD8+ T cells sorted from blood, taken in a trial of the OX40 agonist ivuxolimab. The receptors derive from an adult with an advanced solid tumor such as melanoma, head and neck, liver or kidney cancer.

V is TRBV5-4 and J is TRBJ1-1, with 9 bases lining up with TRBD1. This CDR3 contains 14 residues. Germline V gene data show CDR1 as SGHNT and CDR2 as YYREEE (reference sequence). Trimming took 4 bases from V and 4 from J; bases not matched to a gene: 5. CDR3 DNA: TGTGCCAGCAGCCCCGGGACAGGGCCCACTGAAGCTTTCTTT. Its translation: CASSPGTGPTEAFF. The full variable domain, with the rest looked up from reference TRBV5-4 and TRBJ1-1, is ETGVTQSPTHLIKTRGQQVTLRCSSQSGHNTVSWYQQALGQGPQFIFQYYREEENGRGNFPPRFSGLQFPNYSSELNVNALELDDSALYLCASSPGTGPTEAFFGQGTRLTVV.

The rearrangement links TRBV9 to TRBJ2-1, with a tentative D call TRBD1 (5 bases). Germline-derived CDR1 and CDR2 are SGDLS and YYNGEE. V was cut by 4 bases and J by 4 bases, with 15 bases left in between. The CDR3 is 15 residues long. The CDR3 sequence: CASSTPIGAYNEQFF. As DNA, the CDR3 is TGTGCCAGCAGCACCCCAATTGGGGCTTACAATGAGCAGTTCTTC.

The chain links TRBV25-1 to TRBJ1-1; D gene unclear. V dropped 1 base and J dropped 1 base, with 7 bases sitting between them. The length of the CDR3 is 14 residues. Germline lookup yields CDR1 MGHDK and CDR2 SYGVNS. CDR3 coding DNA: TGTGCCAGCAGTGAATTTGGCCCGAACACTGAAGCTTTCTTT. It codes for CASSEFGPNTEAFF.

This chain joins TRBV4-1 and TRBJ2-7; perhaps TRBD1 as D (6 bases). The V gene lost 2 bases and the J gene lost 9 bases, with 14 bases spanning the gap. From germline, CDR1 is MGHRA and CDR2 YSYEKL. CDR3 length equals 13 residues. The CDR3 protein is CASSQTPGTRQYF. Here the CDR3 DNA reads TGCGCCAGCAGCCAAACCCCCGGGACAAGGCAGTACTTC.

The genes are TRBV28 and TRBJ1-1, with D uncertain. Germline V gene sequence: CDR1 MDHEN, CDR2 SYDVKM. This CDR3 comprises 11 residues. V was cut by 7 bases and J by 0 bases, with 3 bases left in between. The CDR3 reads CASNLNTEAFF. Here the CDR3 DNA reads TGTGCCAGCAATTTGAACACTGAAGCTTTCTTT.

In its sample, this clone was seen once. The V call is TRBV10-2, the J call TRBJ2-1; D may be TRBD2 (6 bases). Germline V gene sequence: CDR1 WSHSY, CDR2 SAAADI. Trimming took off 2 bases at V and 9 bases at J, with 14 bases between the two ends. The length of the CDR3 is 14 residues. The CDR3 DNA follows: TGCGCCAGCAGTGAGGGTGGGGGAGGCTTTGAGCAGTTCTTC. This translates into CASSEGGGGFEQFF.

The chain uses TRBV14 and TRBJ2-7; 9 nucleotides align to TRBD1. Germline CDR1 SGHDN, CDR2 FVKESK. This CDR3 is 15 amino acids long. The V segment lost 2 bases and the J segment 5 bases; nucleotides outside the gene matches: 7. The CDR3 region has the DNA TGTGCCAGCAGCCAATTAACAGGGGGCTGGAACGAGCAGTACTTC. Amino acid sequence: CASSQLTGGWNEQYF.

This clone was found once. V gene TRBV27 combines with J gene TRBJ2-7; a possible D gene is TRBD2 (5 bases). Trimming took off 4 bases at V and 3 bases at J, with 7 bases between the two ends. The CDR3 loop spans 12 amino acids. Germline lookup yields CDR1 MNHEY and CDR2 SMNVEV (reference sequence). The CDR3 region has the DNA TGTGCCAGCAGTTCCCGGGACTACGAGCAGTACTTC. Amino acid sequence: CASSSRDYEQYF.